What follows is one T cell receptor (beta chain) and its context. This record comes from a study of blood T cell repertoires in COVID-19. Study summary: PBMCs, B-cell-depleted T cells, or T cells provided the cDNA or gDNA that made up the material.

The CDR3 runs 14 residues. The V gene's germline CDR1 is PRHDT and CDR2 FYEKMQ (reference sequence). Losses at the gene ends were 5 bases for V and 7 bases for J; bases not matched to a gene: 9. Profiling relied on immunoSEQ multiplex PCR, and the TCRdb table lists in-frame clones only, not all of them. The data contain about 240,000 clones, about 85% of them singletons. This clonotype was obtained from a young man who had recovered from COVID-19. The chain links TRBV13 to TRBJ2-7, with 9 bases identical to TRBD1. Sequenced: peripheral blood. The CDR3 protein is CASSRGQGYVEQYF. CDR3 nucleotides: TGTGCCAGCAGCCGGGGACAGGGTTACGTGGAGCAGTACTTC.